This is a list of T cell receptor beta chains from one sample in a study of OX40 agonist ivuxolimab in advanced cancers. Libraries were prepared by immunoSEQ multiplex PCR; TCRdb keeps only in-frame clonotypes and omits some of them. The sample consists of around 97,000 clones, under 85% of them appearing once. Sequencing was performed on CD4+ or CD8+ T cells sorted from blood, taken in a trial of the OX40 agonist ivuxolimab. The receptors stem from an adult with an advanced solid tumor such as melanoma, head and neck, liver or kidney cancer. Both conserved end residues are part of each CDR3. Each record gives: D gene, V gene, J gene, clone size, CDR3 DNA, CDR3 protein. D genes are given only for firm matches. Size tells how often a clone was seen (once, few, many) or the class of an expanded clone, and some rows leave it out.

d_gene: -
v_gene: TRBV7-2
j_gene: TRBJ2-3
abundance: once
CDR3nt: TGTGCCAGCAGCTTAGAGGCAGGTACAGATACGCAGTATTTT
CDR3aa: CASSLEAGTDTQYF

d_gene: TRBD2
v_gene: TRBV19
j_gene: TRBJ2-1
abundance: -
CDR3nt: TGTGCCAGCACCCTTTGGGCGGGAGGGCCCAATGAGCAGTTCTTC
CDR3aa: CASTLWAGGPNEQFF

d_gene: -
v_gene: TRBV9
j_gene: TRBJ1-6
abundance: -
CDR3nt: TGTGCCAGCAGCGATGACCGGGACGGATATAATTCACCCCTCCACTTT
CDR3aa: CASSDDRDGYNSPLHF

d_gene: -
v_gene: TRBV7-2
j_gene: TRBJ2-4
abundance: -
CDR3nt: TGTGCCAGCAGCTTAGGGGCGGGGATAATAGCCAAAAACATTCAGTACTTC
CDR3aa: CASSLGAGIIAKNIQYF

d_gene: -
v_gene: TRBV9
j_gene: TRBJ2-5
abundance: -
CDR3nt: TGTGCCAGCAGCGTAGAAGCAGGTTTAGGGAAGACCCAGTACTTC
CDR3aa: CASSVEAGLGKTQYF

d_gene: -
v_gene: TRBV19
j_gene: TRBJ1-4
abundance: -
CDR3nt: TGTGCCAGTAGTAATCTCAGGACACTGATTAATGAAAAACTGTTTTTT
CDR3aa: CASSNLRTLINEKLFF

d_gene: -
v_gene: TRBV4-2
j_gene: TRBJ2-3
abundance: -
CDR3nt: TGTGCCAGCAGCCAAATTGGGGATAACACAGATACGCAGTATTTT
CDR3aa: CASSQIGDNTDTQYF

d_gene: -
v_gene: TRBV5-4
j_gene: TRBJ1-2
abundance: -
CDR3nt: TGTGCCAGCAAGGGCCCCGCCCAGACCAATGGCTACACCTTC
CDR3aa: CASKGPAQTNGYTF

d_gene: TRBD2
v_gene: TRBV15
j_gene: TRBJ2-7
abundance: -
CDR3nt: TGTGCCACCAGCAGATTACGGGGGGTCAACGAGCAGTACTTC
CDR3aa: CATSRLRGVNEQYF

d_gene: -
v_gene: TRBV5-4
j_gene: TRBJ2-7
abundance: once
CDR3nt: TGTGCCAGCAGCCCCGATGGGGGCGGCGAGGCCTACGAGCAGTACTTC
CDR3aa: CASSPDGGGEAYEQYF

d_gene: -
v_gene: TRBV2
j_gene: TRBJ2-2
abundance: -
CDR3nt: TGTGCCAGAACAGGGAATACGAACACCGGGGAGCTGTTTTTT
CDR3aa: CARTGNTNTGELFF

d_gene: TRBD2
v_gene: TRBV7-9
j_gene: TRBJ2-1
abundance: -
CDR3nt: TGTGCCAGCAAAGGCGGGAGGGTTCAGTTCTTC
CDR3aa: CASKGGRVQFF

d_gene: TRBD2
v_gene: TRBV25-1
j_gene: TRBJ2-1
abundance: few
CDR3nt: TGTGCCAGCAGGGGAGGGACCCAATACAATGAGCAGTTCTTC
CDR3aa: CASRGGTQYNEQFF

d_gene: -
v_gene: TRBV6-6
j_gene: TRBJ1-2
abundance: -
CDR3nt: TGTGCCAGCAGTCCCTATTCGACCGCGGACTATGGCTACACCTTC
CDR3aa: CASSPYSTADYGYTF